This T cell receptor beta chain was documented in a study of OX40 agonist ivuxolimab in advanced cancers. The wider study: At doses from 0.01 to 10 mg/kg, patients were given intravenous ivuxolimab every 2 weeks. Those enrolled were less than 85% male, with a mean age of about 66 years and ages from 23 to 79.

Broader study findings: The study observed clonal expansion of CD4+ and CD8+ blood T cells by week 6 at 0.1 to 3.0 mg/kg.

Measured with immunoSEQ multiplex PCR; TCRdb has only the in-frame clones, and not every one. The sample lists 41,000 or so clones, about 82% occurring once. As concerns this clone: Its antigen is currently unknown.

The V end lost 7 bases, the J end lost 7 bases, and 17 bases lay between the germline ends. Germline assignment: CDR1 SGHNT and CDR2 YENEEA. The CDR3 extends over 14 amino acids. V usage is TRBV11-3 and J usage is TRBJ2-1; D possibly corresponds to TRBD1 (6 bases). The source was CD4+ or CD8+ T cells sorted from blood, collected in a trial of the OX40 agonist ivuxolimab. The clonotype comes from an adult with an advanced solid tumor such as melanoma, head and neck, liver or kidney cancer. CDR3 in amino acids: CASTVDQGTNEQFF. The CDR3 bases are TGTGCCAGCACCGTAGACCAGGGGACGAATGAGCAGTTCTTC. Supplemented by reference TRBV11-3 and TRBJ2-1, the full variable domain reads EAGVVQSPRYKIIEKKQPVAFWCNPISGHNTLYWYLQNLGQGPELLIRYENEEAVDDSQLPKDRFSAERLKGVDSTLKIQPAELGDSAVYLCASTVDQGTNEQFFGPGTRLTVL.